Sequencing of this TCR beta chain was carried out in a study of OX40 agonist ivuxolimab in advanced cancers. Study-wide background: Patients were treated with ivuxolimab, an agonistic anti-OX40 (CD134) antibody. Patients received ivuxolimab, an intravenous treatment, every 2 weeks at 0.01 to 10 mg/kg.

Data came from immunoSEQ multiplex PCR; TCRdb stores just in-frame clones and leaves some out. This sample yields approximately 47,000 clones, of which about 81% are seen a single time; around 7% belongs to the top ten. As regards this clone: Its antigen remains unidentified.

Study-level points and caveats: The CD4+ and CD8+ T cells in the blood had expanded clonally by week 6 at 0.1 to 3.0 mg/kg.

This CDR3 spans 14 amino acids. V lost 2 bases, J lost 3 bases, and 13 bases lay in between. Germline V gene lookup returns CDR1 GTSNPN and CDR2 SVGIG (reference sequence). The sequence was obtained from an adult with an advanced solid tumor such as melanoma, head and neck, liver or kidney cancer. Sample: CD4+ or CD8+ T cells sorted from blood, taken in a trial of the OX40 agonist ivuxolimab. The chain links TRBV30 to TRBJ1-2; possibly TRBD1 for D (6 bases). The CDR3 region has the DNA TGTGCCTGGAGTCCGGACAGAAATTACTATGGCTACACCTTC. Protein sequence: CAWSPDRNYYGYTF.